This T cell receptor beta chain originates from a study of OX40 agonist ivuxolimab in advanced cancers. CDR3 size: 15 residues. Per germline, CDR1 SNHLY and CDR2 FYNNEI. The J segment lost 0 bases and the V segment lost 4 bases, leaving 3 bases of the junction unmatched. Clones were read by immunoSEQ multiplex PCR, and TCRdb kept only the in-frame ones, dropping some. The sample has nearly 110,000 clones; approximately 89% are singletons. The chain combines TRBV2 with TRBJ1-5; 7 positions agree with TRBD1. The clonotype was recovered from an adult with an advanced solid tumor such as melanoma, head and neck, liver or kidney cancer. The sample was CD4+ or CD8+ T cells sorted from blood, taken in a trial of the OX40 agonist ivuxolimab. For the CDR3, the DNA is TGTGCCAGCAGTGGTGGACAGGATAGCAATCAGCCCCAGCATTTT. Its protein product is CASSGGQDSNQPQHF.